This section outlines one TCR beta chain sequence together with its context. Trimming took 8 bases from V and 9 from J; bases not matched to a gene: 12. The CDR3 has 14 residues. The germline gives CDR1 LGHDT, CDR2 YNNKEL (reference sequence). The data derive from a study of blood T cell repertoires in COVID-19. Study in general: Samples taken during acute and convalescent COVID-19 were collected in the United States, Italy and Spain. Sources were T cells, B-cell-depleted T cells, or PBMCs; the material itself was cDNA or gDNA.

Per the original methods: By means of reference gene primer amplification, nucleated cell counts were estimated. The data were produced by immunoSEQ multiplex PCR, yet TCRdb's version contains in-frame clones alone and is incomplete. The V and J calls and clone size were taken over from that table, and D and trimming were inferred from the DNA. The sample has 200,000 to 250,000 clones, roughly 80% seen once; the top ten hold around 5.1%. The sequenced sample was peripheral blood. The sequence derives from a human donor in a cohort sampled during active COVID-19. The chain has TRBV3-1 (or the pseudogene TRBV3-2) and TRBJ2-1; 8 bases are shared with TRBD2. CDR3 loop: CASGKSGRGGEQFF. The CDR3 DNA reads as TGTGCCAGCGGGAAAAGCGGGAGAGGGGGTGAGCAGTTCTTC.